Listed below are T cell receptor beta chains from one sample, sequenced in a study of identical twins. TCRdb reprocessed the 5' RACE reads via MiXCR and lists one record per CDR3 protein. This repertoire shows about 890,000 distinct CDR3 sequences, about 12% found once; its top ten account for 1.5% to 2%. These data were also reused for a study on yellow fever vaccine responses in identical twins.

Sequencing used PBMCs. The receptors derive from a young woman in good health. The CDR3 runs from the conserved cysteine through the conserved F or W. The order of the fields is clone size, V gene, CDR3 protein. Clone size is shown for a subset of rows, as once, few, many or a class of expanded clone.

abundance: few; v_gene: TRBV6-2/TRBV6-3; CDR3aa: CASKPRTGHTGELFF
abundance: NA; v_gene: TRBV11-2; CDR3aa: CASSSTPLGQGNEQFF
abundance: NA; v_gene: TRBV5-1; CDR3aa: CASSAQPGTSANNEQFF
abundance: few; v_gene: TRBV27; CDR3aa: CASSLSLEAGAYQETQYF
abundance: few; v_gene: TRBV20-1; CDR3aa: CSARTGQTNSPLHF
abundance: many; v_gene: TRBV6-1; CDR3aa: CAGEQGASTGELFF
abundance: few; v_gene: TRBV3-1; CDR3aa: CASSQGIGEQFF
abundance: NA; v_gene: TRBV2; CDR3aa: CASRPGLNQPQHF
abundance: few; v_gene: TRBV12-5; CDR3aa: CASGLGAYEQYF
abundance: few; v_gene: TRBV9; CDR3aa: CASSWRGKGSTDTQYF
abundance: NA; v_gene: TRBV11-3; CDR3aa: CASSSRTYQETQYF
abundance: NA; v_gene: TRBV12-5; CDR3aa: CASGQDLPNEQFF
abundance: NA; v_gene: TRBV24-1; CDR3aa: CATSVPDRNNEQFF
abundance: NA; v_gene: TRBV6-4; CDR3aa: CASSPSPASGTETQYF